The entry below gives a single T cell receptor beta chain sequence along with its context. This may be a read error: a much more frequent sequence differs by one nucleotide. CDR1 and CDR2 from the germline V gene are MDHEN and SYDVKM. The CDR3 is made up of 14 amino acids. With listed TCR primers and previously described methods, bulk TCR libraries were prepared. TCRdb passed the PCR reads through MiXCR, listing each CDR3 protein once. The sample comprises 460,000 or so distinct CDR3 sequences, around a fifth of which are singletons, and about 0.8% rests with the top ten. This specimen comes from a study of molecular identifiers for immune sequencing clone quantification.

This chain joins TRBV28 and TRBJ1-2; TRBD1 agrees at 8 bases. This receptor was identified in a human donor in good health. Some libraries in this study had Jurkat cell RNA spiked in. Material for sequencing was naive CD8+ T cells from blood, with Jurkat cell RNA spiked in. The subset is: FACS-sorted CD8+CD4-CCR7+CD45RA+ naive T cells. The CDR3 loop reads CTSSLNRGDYGYTF. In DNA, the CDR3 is TGTACCAGCAGTCTCAACAGGGGGGACTATGGCTACACCTTC.